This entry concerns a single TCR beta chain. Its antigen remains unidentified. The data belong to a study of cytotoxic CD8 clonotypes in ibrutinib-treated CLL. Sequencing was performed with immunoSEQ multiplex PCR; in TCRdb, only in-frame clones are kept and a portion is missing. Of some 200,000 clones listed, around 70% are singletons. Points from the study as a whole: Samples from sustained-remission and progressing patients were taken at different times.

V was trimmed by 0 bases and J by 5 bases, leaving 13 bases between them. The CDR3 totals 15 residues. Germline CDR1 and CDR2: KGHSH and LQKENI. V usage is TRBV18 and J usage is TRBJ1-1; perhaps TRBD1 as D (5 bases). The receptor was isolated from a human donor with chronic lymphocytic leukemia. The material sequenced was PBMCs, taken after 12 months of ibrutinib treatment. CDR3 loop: CASSPPGGERTEAFF. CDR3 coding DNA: TGTGCCAGCTCACCACCGGGGGGGGAGAGAACTGAAGCTTTCTTT.